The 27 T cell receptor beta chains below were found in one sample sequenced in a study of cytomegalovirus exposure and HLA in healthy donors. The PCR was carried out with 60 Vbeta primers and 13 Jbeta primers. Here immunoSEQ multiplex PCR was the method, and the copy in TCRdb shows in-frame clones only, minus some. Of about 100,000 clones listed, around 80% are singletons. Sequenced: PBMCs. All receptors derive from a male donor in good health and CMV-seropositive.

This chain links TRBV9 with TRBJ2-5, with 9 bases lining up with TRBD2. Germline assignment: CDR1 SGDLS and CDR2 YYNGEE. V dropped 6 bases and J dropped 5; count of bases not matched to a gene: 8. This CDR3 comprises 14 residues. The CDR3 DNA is TGTGCCAGCACCCTTAGCGGGGGAGGCGAGACCCAGTACTTC. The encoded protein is CASTLSGGGETQYF.

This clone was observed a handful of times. The CDR3 sequence is CAWTGGYTGELFF. The CDR3 nucleotides are TGTGCCTGGACGGGGGGATACACCGGGGAGCTGTTTTTT. The chain employs TRBV30 and TRBJ2-2; 7 positions agree with TRBD2. Trimming took 4 bases from V and 3 from J; bases not matched to a gene: 2. The CDR3 contains 13 residues. Germline CDR1 GTSNPN, CDR2 SVGIG (reference sequence).

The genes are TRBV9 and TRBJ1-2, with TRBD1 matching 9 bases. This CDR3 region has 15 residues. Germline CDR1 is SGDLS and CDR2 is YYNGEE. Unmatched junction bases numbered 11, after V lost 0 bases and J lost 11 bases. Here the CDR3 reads CASSVGDRGVCIYTF. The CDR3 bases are TGTGCCAGCAGCGTAGGCGACAGGGGGGTTTGTATTTACACCTTC. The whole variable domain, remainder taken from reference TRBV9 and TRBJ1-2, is DSGVTQTPKHLITATGQRVTLRCSPRSGDLSVYWYQQSLDQGLQFLIQYYNGEERAKGNILERFSAQQFPDLHSELNLSSLELGDSALYFCASSVGDRGVCIYTFGSGTRLTVV.

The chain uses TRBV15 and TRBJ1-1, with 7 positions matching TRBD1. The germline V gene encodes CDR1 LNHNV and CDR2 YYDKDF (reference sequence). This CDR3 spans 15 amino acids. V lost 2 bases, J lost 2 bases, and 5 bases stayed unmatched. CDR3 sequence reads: CATSRRTGSNTEAFF. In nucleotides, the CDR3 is TGTGCCACCAGCAGACGGACAGGCTCCAACACTGAAGCTTTCTTT.

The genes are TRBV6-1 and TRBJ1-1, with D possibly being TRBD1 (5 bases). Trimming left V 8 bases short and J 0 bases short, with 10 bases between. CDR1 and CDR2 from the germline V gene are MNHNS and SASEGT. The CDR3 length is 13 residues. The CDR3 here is CASGTDMNTEAFF. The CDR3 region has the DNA TGTGCCAGCGGCACGGACATGAACACTGAAGCTTTCTTT.

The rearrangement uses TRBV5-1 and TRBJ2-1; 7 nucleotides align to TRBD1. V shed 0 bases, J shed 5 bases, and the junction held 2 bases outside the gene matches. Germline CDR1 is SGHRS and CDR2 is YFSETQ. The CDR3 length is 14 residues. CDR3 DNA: TGCGCCAGCAGCTTGGGGGGGACAGACAATGAGCAGTTCTTC. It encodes CASSLGGTDNEQFF.

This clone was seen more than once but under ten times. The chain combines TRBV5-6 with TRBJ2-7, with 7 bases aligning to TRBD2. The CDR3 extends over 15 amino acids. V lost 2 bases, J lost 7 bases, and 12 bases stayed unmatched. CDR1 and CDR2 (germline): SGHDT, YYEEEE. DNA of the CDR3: TGTGCCAGCAGCTTTGTCTCGGGGCGGGGGTATGAGCAGTACTTC. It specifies CASSFVSGRGYEQYF.

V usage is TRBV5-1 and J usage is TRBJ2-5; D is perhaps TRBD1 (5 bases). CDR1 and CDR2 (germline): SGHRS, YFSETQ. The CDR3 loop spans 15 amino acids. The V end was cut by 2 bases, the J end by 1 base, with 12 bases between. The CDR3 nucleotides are TGCGCCAGCAGCTTATACTTAGGGGTCCAAGAGACCCAGTACTTC. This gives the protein CASSLYLGVQETQYF.

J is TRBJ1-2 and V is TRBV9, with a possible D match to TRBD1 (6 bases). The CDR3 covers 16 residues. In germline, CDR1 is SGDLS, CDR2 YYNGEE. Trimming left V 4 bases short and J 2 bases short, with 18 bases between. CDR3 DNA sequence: TGTGCCAGCAGCCCCAGTCAAGGGGGAACCAACTATGGCTACACCTTC. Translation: CASSPSQGGTNYGYTF. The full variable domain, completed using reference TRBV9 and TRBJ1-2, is DSGVTQTPKHLITATGQRVTLRCSPRSGDLSVYWYQQSLDQGLQFLIQYYNGEERAKGNILERFSAQQFPDLHSELNLSSLELGDSALYFCASSPSQGGTNYGYTFGSGTRLTVV.

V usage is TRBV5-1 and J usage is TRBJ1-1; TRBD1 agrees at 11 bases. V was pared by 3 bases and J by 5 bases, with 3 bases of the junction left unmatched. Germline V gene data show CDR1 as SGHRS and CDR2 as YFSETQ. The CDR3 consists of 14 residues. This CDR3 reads CASSWDRGGTEAFF. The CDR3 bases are TGCGCCAGCAGCTGGGACAGGGGGGGTACTGAAGCTTTCTTT.

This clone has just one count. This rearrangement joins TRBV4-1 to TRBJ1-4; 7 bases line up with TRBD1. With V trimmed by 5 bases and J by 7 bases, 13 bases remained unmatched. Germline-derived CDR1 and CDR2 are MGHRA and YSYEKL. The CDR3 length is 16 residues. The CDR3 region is CASSDVGGDRVEKLFF. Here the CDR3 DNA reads TGCGCCAGCAGCGATGTCGGGGGAGACAGGGTTGAAAAACTGTTTTTT.

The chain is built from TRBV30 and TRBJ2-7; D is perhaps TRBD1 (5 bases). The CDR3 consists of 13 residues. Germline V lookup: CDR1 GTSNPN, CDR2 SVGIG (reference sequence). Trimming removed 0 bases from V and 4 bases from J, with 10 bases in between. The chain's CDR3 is CAWSVRRQYEQYF. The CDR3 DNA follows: TGTGCCTGGAGTGTACGTCGACAGTACGAGCAGTACTTC. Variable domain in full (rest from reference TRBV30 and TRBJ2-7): SQTIHQWPATLVQPVGSPLSLECTVEGTSNPNLYWYRQAAGRGLQLLFYSVGIGQISSEVPQNLSASRPQDRQFILSSKKLLLSDSGFYLCAWSVRRQYEQYFGPGTRLTVT.

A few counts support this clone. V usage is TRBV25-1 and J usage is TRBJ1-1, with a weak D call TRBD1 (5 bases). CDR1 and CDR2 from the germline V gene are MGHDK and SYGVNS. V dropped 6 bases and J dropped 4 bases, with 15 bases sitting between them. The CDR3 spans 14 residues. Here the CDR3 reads CASRGDSEVTEAFF. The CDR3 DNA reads TGTGCCAGCAGGGGCGACAGCGAGGTCACTGAAGCTTTCTTT.

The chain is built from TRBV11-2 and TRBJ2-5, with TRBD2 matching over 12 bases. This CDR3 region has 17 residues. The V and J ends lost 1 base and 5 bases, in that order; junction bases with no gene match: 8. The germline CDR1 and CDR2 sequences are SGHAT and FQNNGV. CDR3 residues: CASSLGASGGARETQYF. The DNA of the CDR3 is TGTGCCAGCAGCTTAGGCGCTAGCGGGGGGGCGCGGGAGACCCAGTACTTC.

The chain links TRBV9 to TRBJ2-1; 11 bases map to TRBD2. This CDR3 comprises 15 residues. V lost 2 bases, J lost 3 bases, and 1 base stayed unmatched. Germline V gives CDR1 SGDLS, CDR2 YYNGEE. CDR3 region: CASSVSGGDYNEQFF. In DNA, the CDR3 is TGTGCCAGCAGCGTTAGCGGGGGGGACTACAATGAGCAGTTCTTC.

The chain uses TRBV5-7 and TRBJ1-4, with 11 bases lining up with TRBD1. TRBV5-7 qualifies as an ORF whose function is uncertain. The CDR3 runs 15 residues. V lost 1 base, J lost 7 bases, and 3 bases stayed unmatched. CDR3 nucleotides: TGTGCCAGCAGCTTGACCGGGACAGGGGGTGAAAAACTGTTTTTT. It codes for CASSLTGTGGEKLFF.

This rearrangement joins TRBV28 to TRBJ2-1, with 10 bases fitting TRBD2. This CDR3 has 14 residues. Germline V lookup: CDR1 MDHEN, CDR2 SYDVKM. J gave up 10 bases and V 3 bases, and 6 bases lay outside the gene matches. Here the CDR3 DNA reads TGTGCCAGCAGTTTGACTAGCGGGTGGCGGGAGCAGTTCTTC. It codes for CASSLTSGWREQFF.

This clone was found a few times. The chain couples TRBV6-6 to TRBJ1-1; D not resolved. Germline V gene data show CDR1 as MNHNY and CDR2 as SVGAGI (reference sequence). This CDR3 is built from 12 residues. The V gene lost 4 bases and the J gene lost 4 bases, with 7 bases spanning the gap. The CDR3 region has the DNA TGTGCCAGCAGTTGGACTCGCACTGAAGCTTTCTTT. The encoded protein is CASSWTRTEAFF.

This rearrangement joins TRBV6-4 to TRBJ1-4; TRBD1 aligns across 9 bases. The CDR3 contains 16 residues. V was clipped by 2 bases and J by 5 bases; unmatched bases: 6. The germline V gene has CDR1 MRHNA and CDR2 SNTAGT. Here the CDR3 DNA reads TGTGCCAGCAGTGACCCCGTTGGGACAGGGAATGAAAAACTGTTTTTT. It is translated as CASSDPVGTGNEKLFF.

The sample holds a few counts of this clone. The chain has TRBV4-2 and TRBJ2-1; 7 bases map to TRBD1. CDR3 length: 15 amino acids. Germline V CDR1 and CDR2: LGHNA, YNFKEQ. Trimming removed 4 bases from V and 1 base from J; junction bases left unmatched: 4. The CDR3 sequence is CASSPPGQSYNEQFF. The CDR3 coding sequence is TGTGCCAGCAGCCCACCGGGACAGTCCTACAATGAGCAGTTCTTC.

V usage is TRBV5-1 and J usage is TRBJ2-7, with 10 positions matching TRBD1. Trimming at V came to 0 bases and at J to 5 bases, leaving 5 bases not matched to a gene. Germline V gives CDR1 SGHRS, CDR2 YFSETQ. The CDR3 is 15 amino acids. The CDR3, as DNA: TGCGCCAGCAGCTTGGGGGACAGGGGTGGCGACGAGCAGTACTTC. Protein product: CASSLGDRGGDEQYF.

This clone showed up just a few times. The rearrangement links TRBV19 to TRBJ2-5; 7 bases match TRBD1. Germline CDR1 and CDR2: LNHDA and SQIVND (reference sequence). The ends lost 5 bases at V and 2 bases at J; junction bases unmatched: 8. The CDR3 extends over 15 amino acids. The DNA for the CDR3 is TGTGCCAGTAGTTCCGATGTGGGACAGCAAGAGACCCAGTACTTC. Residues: CASSSDVGQQETQYF.

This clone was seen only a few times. CDR3 region: CASSLGTDSSYNEQFF. The CDR3 DNA is TGTGCCAGCAGCTTGGGGACGGACAGCTCCTACAATGAGCAGTTCTTC. This sequence joins TRBV5-4 and TRBJ2-1, with D perhaps TRBD1 (6 bases). Trimming left V 0 bases short and J 0 bases short, with 10 bases between. CDR3 length equals 16 residues. Per the germline V gene, CDR1 is SGHNT and CDR2 is YYREEE (reference sequence).

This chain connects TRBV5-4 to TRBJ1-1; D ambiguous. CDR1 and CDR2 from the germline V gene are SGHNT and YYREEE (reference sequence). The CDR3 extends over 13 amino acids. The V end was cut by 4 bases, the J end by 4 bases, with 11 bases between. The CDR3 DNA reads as TGTGCCAGCAGCCCCGACCCGGGCACTGAAGCTTTCTTT. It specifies CASSPDPGTEAFF.

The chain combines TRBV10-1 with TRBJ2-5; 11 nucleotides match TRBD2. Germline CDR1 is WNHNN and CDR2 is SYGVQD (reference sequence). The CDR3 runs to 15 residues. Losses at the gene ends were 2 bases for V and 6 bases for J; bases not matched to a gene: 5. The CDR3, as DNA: TGCGCCAGCAGTGAGAGTAGCGGGGGGGCACAGACCCAGTACTTC. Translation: CASSESSGGAQTQYF.

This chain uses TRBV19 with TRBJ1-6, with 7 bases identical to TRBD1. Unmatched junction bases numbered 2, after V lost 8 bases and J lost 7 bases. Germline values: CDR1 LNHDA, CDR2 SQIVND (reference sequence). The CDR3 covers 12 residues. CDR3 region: CASGTANSPLHF. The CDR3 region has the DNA TGTGCCAGTGGGACAGCCAATTCACCCCTCCACTTT.

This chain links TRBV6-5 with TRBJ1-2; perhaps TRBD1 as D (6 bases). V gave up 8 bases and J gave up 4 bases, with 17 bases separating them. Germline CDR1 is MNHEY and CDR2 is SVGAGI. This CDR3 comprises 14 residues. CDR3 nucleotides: TGTGCCAGCTATATTGGACAGATTTCCTATGGCTACACCTTC. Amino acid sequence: CASYIGQISYGYTF.